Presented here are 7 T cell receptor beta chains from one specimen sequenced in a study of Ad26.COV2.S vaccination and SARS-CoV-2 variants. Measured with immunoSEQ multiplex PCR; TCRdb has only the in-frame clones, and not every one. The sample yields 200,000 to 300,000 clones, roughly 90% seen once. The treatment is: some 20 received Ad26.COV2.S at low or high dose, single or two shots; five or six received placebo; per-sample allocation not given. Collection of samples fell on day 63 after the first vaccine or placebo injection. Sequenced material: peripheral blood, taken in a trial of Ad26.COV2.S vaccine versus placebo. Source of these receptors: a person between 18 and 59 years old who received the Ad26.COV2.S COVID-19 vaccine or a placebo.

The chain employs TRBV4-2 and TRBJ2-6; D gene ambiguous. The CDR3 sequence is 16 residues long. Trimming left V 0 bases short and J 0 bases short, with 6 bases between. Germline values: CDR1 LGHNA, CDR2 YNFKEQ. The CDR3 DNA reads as TGTGCCAGCAGCCAAGAAAGGTCCTCTGGGGCCAACGTCCTGACTTTC. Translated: CASSQERSSGANVLTF.

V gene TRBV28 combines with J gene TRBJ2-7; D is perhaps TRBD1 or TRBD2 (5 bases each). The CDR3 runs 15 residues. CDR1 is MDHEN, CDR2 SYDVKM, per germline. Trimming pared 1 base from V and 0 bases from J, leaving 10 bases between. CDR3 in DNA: TGTGCCAGCAGTTTATTCGGGACCCCCTCCTACGAGCAGTACTTC. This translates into CASSLFGTPSYEQYF.

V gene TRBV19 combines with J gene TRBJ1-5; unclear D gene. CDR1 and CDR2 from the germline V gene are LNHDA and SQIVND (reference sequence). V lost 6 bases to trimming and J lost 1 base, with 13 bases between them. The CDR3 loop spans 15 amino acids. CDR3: CASSEISWSNQPQHF. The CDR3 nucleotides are TGTGCCAGTAGCGAGATCTCCTGGAGCAATCAGCCCCAGCATTTT.

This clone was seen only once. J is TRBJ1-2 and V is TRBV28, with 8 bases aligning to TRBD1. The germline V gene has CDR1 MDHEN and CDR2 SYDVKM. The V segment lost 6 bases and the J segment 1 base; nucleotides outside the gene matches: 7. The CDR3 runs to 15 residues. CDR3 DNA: TGTGCCAGCAGGGTAACTACAGGGGGTAACTATGGCTACACCTTC. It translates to CASRVTTGGNYGYTF.

The CDR3 bases are TGTGCCAGCAGCCAAGATTTGTGGGCCGGGGAGCTGTTTTTT. This sequence encodes CASSQDLWAGELFF. The chain joins TRBV14 to TRBJ2-2; D unresolved. The V end was cut by 0 bases, the J end by 6 bases, with 8 bases between. The CDR3 consists of 14 residues. Germline V gene sequence: CDR1 SGHDN, CDR2 FVKESK. The entire variable domain, with the rest obtained from reference TRBV14 and TRBJ2-2, is as follows: EAGVTQFPSHSVIEKGQTVTLRCDPISGHDNLYWYRRVMGKEIKFLLHFVKESKQDESGMPNNRFLAERTGGTYSTLKVQPAELEDSGVYFCASSQDLWAGELFFGEGSRLTVL.

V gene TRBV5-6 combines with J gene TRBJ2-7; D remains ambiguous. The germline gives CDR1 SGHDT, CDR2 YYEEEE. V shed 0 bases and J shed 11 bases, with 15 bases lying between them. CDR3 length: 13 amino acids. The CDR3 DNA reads TGTGCCAGCAGCTTGGGGAATCTTGCGGAAAAGTACTTC. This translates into CASSLGNLAEKYF.

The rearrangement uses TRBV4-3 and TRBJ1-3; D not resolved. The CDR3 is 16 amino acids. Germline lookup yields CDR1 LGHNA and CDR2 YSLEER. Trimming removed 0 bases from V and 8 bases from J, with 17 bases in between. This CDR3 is CASSQDRAARGDTIYF. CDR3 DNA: TGCGCCAGCAGCCAAGATCGGGCAGCCCGGGGAGACACCATATATTTT.